This T cell receptor (beta chain) is from a study of T cells in narcolepsy. V was pared by 3 bases and J by 3 bases, with 11 bases between. The CDR3 covers 14 residues. CDR1 is MDHEN and CDR2 is SYDVKM in the germline V gene. Using immunoSEQ multiplex PCR, the repertoire was profiled, and TCRdb retains in-frame clones only, with some absent. In the table there are tens of thousands of clones, roughly 82% of which are singletons. The V gene is TRBV28, the J gene TRBJ2-5; TRBD2 might be the D (6 bases). The sequenced material came from CD45RA- memory CD4+ T cells from PBMCs. The TCR sequence derives from a human donor with narcolepsy. As DNA, the CDR3 is TGTGCCAGCAGTTTGTCAGGGAGGAAAGAGACCCAGTACTTC. Amino acid sequence: CASSLSGRKETQYF.